The 11 T cell receptor beta chains presented below share a single source sample, sequenced in a study of CD8+CD57+ T cells in acquired aplastic anemia. Investigators profiled TCR beta VDJ and CDR3 from genomic DNA template. TCRdb used MiXCR to reprocess the reads, holding one entry per CDR3 protein. The sample lists about 160,000 distinct CDR3 sequences, 48% seen once, with under 35% in the top ten. The sequenced patients had an expansion of CD8+CD57+ cells seen by flow cytometry. The sequenced sample was sorted CD4+, CD8+, or CD8+CD57+ T cells (not recorded which) from PBMCs. The receptor source for this set is a human donor with aplastic anemia.

V usage is TRBV15 and J usage is TRBJ1-3; D not certain. Trimming left V 1 base short and J 2 bases short, with 12 bases between. Looked up from germline, CDR1 is LNHNV and CDR2 is YYDKDF (reference sequence). The CDR3 runs to 16 residues. The DNA for the CDR3 is TGTGCCACCAGCAGAGGGTCAGGAGGTACTGGAAACACCATATATTTT. Protein product: CATSRGSGGTGNTIYF.

The CDR3 DNA reads as TGTGCCAGCAGCCCGGACGGACACGAGCAGTACTTC. Amino acids: CASSPDGHEQYF. V gene TRBV25-1 combines with J gene TRBJ2-7; D remains unclear. The CDR3 runs 12 residues. Looked up from germline, CDR1 is MGHDK and CDR2 is SYGVNS. V lost 6 bases to trimming and J lost 5 bases, with 11 bases between them.

This clonotype was counted many times. J is TRBJ1-4 and V is TRBV9, with TRBD1 matching over 7 bases. Germline loops: CDR1 SGDLS, CDR2 YYNGEE. CDR3 length: 15 amino acids. J was trimmed by 7 bases and V by 4 bases; bases with no gene match: 10. CDR3 DNA sequence: TGTGCCAGCAGCACCTCTCCGACAGGGCGTGAAAAACTGTTTTTT. Amino acids: CASSTSPTGREKLFF. The full variable domain, in which reference TRBV9 and TRBJ1-4 provide the parts outside the CDR3, is DSGVTQTPKHLITATGQRVTLRCSPRSGDLSVYWYQQSLDQGLQFLIQYYNGEERAKGNILERFSAQQFPDLHSELNLSSLELGDSALYFCASSTSPTGREKLFFGSGTQLSVL.

The chain uses TRBV10-3 and TRBJ2-5, with 12 bases matching TRBD2. The V and J ends lost 4 bases and 3 bases, in that order; junction bases with no gene match: 0. Germline V gene sequence: CDR1 ENHRY, CDR2 SYGVKD. There are 14 residues in the CDR3. Here the CDR3 DNA reads TGTGCCATCAGTGCTAGCGGGGGGGAAGAGACCCAGTACTTC. Translated, it gives CAISASGGEETQYF.

This clonotype was seen only once. This sequence may be a read error, since a much larger clone differs from it by one base. The chain is built from TRBV7-2 and TRBJ2-7, with 10 bases identical to TRBD1. From germline, CDR1 is SGHTA and CDR2 FQGNSA. This CDR3 spans 14 amino acids. The chain's CDR3 is CASSSDRGLRELYF. The CDR3 bases are TGTGCCAGCAGCTCCGACAGGGGGCTGCGCGAGCTGTACTTC.

The chain couples TRBV9 to TRBJ2-7, with a tentative D call TRBD1 (6 bases). Germline CDR1 reads SGDLS; CDR2 reads YYNGEE. V was cut by 3 bases and J by 9 bases, with 10 bases left in between. The CDR3 sequence is 11 residues long. CDR3 in amino acids: CASSGTRGQYF. In DNA, the CDR3 is TGTGCCAGCAGCGGAACCAGGGGGCAGTACTTC.

This rearrangement joins TRBV15 to TRBJ1-1; D ambiguous. CDR1 is LNHNV and CDR2 is YYDKDF in the germline V gene (reference sequence). The CDR3 loop spans 13 amino acids. Trimming removed 1 base at V and 2 bases at J, with 5 bases between. CDR3 nucleotide sequence: TGTGCCACCAGCAGAGGCTACAACACTGAAGCTTTCTTT. It encodes CATSRGYNTEAFF. The full variable domain, its missing parts supplied by reference TRBV15 and TRBJ1-1, is DAMVIQNPRYQVTQFGKPVTLSCSQTLNHNVMYWYQQKSSQAPKLLFHYYDKDFNNEADTPDNFQSRRPNTSFCFLDIRSPGLGDTAMYLCATSRGYNTEAFFGQGTRLTVV.

This clonotype is medium-sized. The chain recombines TRBV4-3 with TRBJ2-7; possibly TRBD2 for D (6 bases). The V gene's germline CDR1 is LGHNA and CDR2 YSLEER. The CDR3 totals 13 residues. V was shortened by 0 bases and J by 3 bases, with 6 bases between the two germline ends. The CDR3 DNA follows: TGCGCCAGCAGCCAAGATAGCGGCTACGAGCAGTACTTC. Its protein is CASSQDSGYEQYF.

This chain uses TRBV15 with TRBJ1-6; tentatively, D is TRBD1 (5 bases). V lost 0 bases and J lost 6, with 9 bases in between. Per germline, CDR1 LNHNV and CDR2 YYDKDF (reference sequence). CDR3 length: 15 amino acids. DNA for the CDR3: TGTGCCACCAGCAGAGATCGGGGGGGTAATTCACCCCTCCACTTT. Its protein product is CATSRDRGGNSPLHF. Combining the CDR3 with reference TRBV15 and TRBJ1-6 gives the whole variable domain DAMVIQNPRYQVTQFGKPVTLSCSQTLNHNVMYWYQQKSSQAPKLLFHYYDKDFNNEADTPDNFQSRRPNTSFCFLDIRSPGLGDTAMYLCATSRDRGGNSPLHFGNGTRLTVT.

The rearrangement joins TRBV25-1 to TRBJ1-1; TRBD1 matches 7 bases. Germline V CDR1 and CDR2: MGHDK, SYGVNS. V lost 7 bases, J lost 5 bases, and 10 bases stayed unmatched. This CDR3 is built from 14 residues. CDR3 nucleotides: TGTGCCAGCACCAGGGGGGCGGAGTGGACTGAAGCTTTCTTT. It yields the protein CASTRGAEWTEAFF.

The chain is built from TRBV7-2 and TRBJ2-7, with 12 bases that match TRBD1. Trimming cost V 5 bases and J 7 bases; bases outside gene matches: 6. CDR3 length equals 14 residues. Per the germline V gene, CDR1 is SGHTA and CDR2 is FQGNSA. CDR3 region: CASSLGQGAGEQYF. The DNA for the CDR3 is TGTGCCAGCAGCCTGGGACAGGGGGCTGGGGAGCAGTACTTC.